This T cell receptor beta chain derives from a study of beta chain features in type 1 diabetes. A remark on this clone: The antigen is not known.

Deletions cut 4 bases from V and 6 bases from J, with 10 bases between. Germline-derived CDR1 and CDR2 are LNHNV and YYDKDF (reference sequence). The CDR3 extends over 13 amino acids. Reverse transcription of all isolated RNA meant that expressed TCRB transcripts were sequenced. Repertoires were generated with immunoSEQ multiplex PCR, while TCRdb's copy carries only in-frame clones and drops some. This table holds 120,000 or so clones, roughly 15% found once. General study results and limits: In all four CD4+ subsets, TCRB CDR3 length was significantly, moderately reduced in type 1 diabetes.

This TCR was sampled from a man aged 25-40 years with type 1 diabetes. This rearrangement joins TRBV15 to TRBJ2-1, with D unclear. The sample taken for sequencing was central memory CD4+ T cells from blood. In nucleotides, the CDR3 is TGTGCCACCAGCATTATAAATTTCAATGAGCAGTTCTTC. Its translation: CATSIINFNEQFF.